A single sample gave rise to the 22 T cell receptor beta chains below, sequenced in a study of cytomegalovirus exposure and HLA in healthy donors. The method was immunoSEQ multiplex PCR; TCRdb's version includes in-frame clones alone and lacks a portion of them. The profile shows roughly 60,000 clones, roughly 94% of them singletons. The sequenced sample was PBMCs. The receptors were gathered from a man aged 18 to 35 in good health and CMV-seronegative.

The genes are TRBV5-1 and TRBJ2-1; 8 nucleotides match TRBD2. The V segment lost 5 bases and the J segment 0 bases; nucleotides outside the gene matches: 4. Germline V gene lookup returns CDR1 SGHRS and CDR2 YFSETQ. The CDR3 has 15 residues. DNA for the CDR3: TGCGCCAGCAGGGAGGCGGGAGGCTCCTACAATGAGCAGTTCTTC. Amino acid sequence: CASREAGGSYNEQFF.

This clone was detected once. This sequence joins TRBV5-4 and TRBJ2-7; 11 bases line up with TRBD1. Germline trimming cut 4 bases from V and 5 bases from J; bases unmatched to any gene: 5. The CDR3 extends over 14 amino acids. Germline CDR1 and CDR2: SGHNT and YYREEE (reference sequence). The CDR3 region is CASSPRTGGNEQYF. The DNA for the CDR3 is TGTGCCAGCAGCCCGAGGACAGGGGGCAACGAGCAGTACTTC.

This clone showed up just once. The rearrangement links TRBV7-9 to TRBJ1-1, with D perhaps TRBD1 (6 bases). The V gene's germline CDR1 is SEHNR and CDR2 FQNEAQ (reference sequence). The length of the CDR3 is 15 residues. Between the trimmed V and J ends, which lost 0 bases and 7 bases, there was a span of 15 bases. In DNA, the CDR3 is TGTGCCAGCAGCTTAGCGTCGGGGTCCAGGGGTGAAGCTTTCTTT. Translating it yields CASSLASGSRGEAFF.

V and J are TRBV6-1 and TRBJ2-1; 8 nucleotides align to TRBD1. Germline V lookup: CDR1 MNHNS, CDR2 SASEGT. The CDR3 spans 15 residues. Germline trimming cut 6 bases from V and 3 bases from J; bases unmatched to any gene: 7. CDR3 protein: CASSPQQGDYNEQFF. The DNA for the CDR3 is TGTGCCAGCAGCCCTCAACAGGGGGACTACAATGAGCAGTTCTTC.

This clone was recorded only once. The chain recombines TRBV19 with TRBJ1-5, with TRBD1 matching over 11 bases. Germline lookup yields CDR1 LNHDA and CDR2 SQIVND (reference sequence). The J segment lost 0 bases and the V segment lost 3 bases, leaving 7 bases of the junction unmatched. CDR3 length: 18 amino acids. CDR3 sequence: CASSMSGTGGYSNQPQHF. CDR3 coding DNA: TGTGCCAGTAGTATGTCCGGGACAGGGGGGTATAGCAATCAGCCCCAGCATTTT.

The CDR3 spells CASSLVGLAGGTSYEQYF. The CDR3 nucleotides read TGTGCCAGCAGCTTAGTGGGACTAGCGGGAGGAACCTCCTACGAGCAGTACTTC. The chain combines TRBV7-2 with TRBJ2-7; TRBD2 matches at 15 bases. J gave up 0 bases and V 1 base, and 4 bases lay outside the gene matches. This CDR3 comprises 18 residues. Germline V CDR1 and CDR2: SGHTA, FQGNSA.

This clone turned up a few times. V usage is TRBV6-4 and J usage is TRBJ2-7, with 9 bases lining up with TRBD1. Trimming removed 0 bases from V and 6 bases from J; junction bases left unmatched: 0. The CDR3 spans 13 residues. From germline, CDR1 is MRHNA and CDR2 SNTAGT. The CDR3, as DNA: TGTGCCAGCAGTGACTCGGACAGGGGCGAGCAGTACTTC. Its protein product is CASSDSDRGEQYF.

The gene calls are TRBV27 and TRBJ2-1; a possible D gene is TRBD2 (6 bases). Trimming shortened V by 4 bases and J by 3 bases, and 13 bases separated the two germline ends. The CDR3 is made up of 15 amino acids. Germline V gene sequence: CDR1 MNHEY, CDR2 SMNVEV (reference sequence). The CDR3 nucleotides read TGTGCCAGCAGTTCCCGGACCGGGAGCTACAATGAGCAGTTCTTC. The encoded protein is CASSSRTGSYNEQFF.

This clone came up a few times. The chain is built from TRBV5-1 and TRBJ2-7; a weak D match, TRBD2 (5 bases). The CDR3 contains 9 residues. Trimming left V 10 bases short and J 7 bases short, with 9 bases between. The germline CDR1 and CDR2 sequences are SGHRS and YFSETQ. The CDR3 reads CAGTGEQYF. DNA of the CDR3: TGCGCCGGAACGGGGGAGCAGTACTTC.

The V gene is TRBV5-1, the J gene TRBJ2-7, with D maybe TRBD1 (6 bases). Trimming stripped 0 bases from V and 0 bases from J, with 10 bases between. This CDR3 has 15 residues. CDR1 SGHRS and CDR2 YFSETQ come from the germline V gene. The CDR3 sequence: CASSLDQGSSYEQYF. In DNA, the CDR3 is TGCGCCAGCAGCTTGGATCAGGGGAGCTCCTACGAGCAGTACTTC.

DNA of the CDR3: TGTGCCAGCAGTCTGTTGGGGCCATTAGGCACTGAAGCTTTCTTT. Its translation: CASSLLGPLGTEAFF. V usage is TRBV28 and J usage is TRBJ1-1, with D possibly being TRBD1 (5 bases). This CDR3 has 15 amino acids. The V end lost 5 bases, the J end lost 4 bases, and 17 bases lay between the germline ends. The V gene's germline CDR1 is MDHEN and CDR2 SYDVKM.

This chain connects TRBV6-5 to TRBJ2-1; a weak D match, TRBD2 (5 bases). Germline V lookup: CDR1 MNHEY, CDR2 SVGAGI. The V and J ends lost 4 bases and 0 bases respectively, with 13 bases between them. CDR3 length equals 16 residues. The CDR3, as DNA: TGTGCCAGCAGTTTACTAGTTTCCAGCTCCTACAATGAGCAGTTCTTC. Its translation is CASSLLVSSSYNEQFF.

The V call is TRBV6-5, the J call TRBJ2-3, with TRBD1 as a possible D gene (6 bases). V gave up 4 bases and J gave up 9 bases, with 8 bases separating them. The CDR3 has 11 residues. The V gene's germline CDR1 is MNHEY and CDR2 SVGAGI. The CDR3 DNA sequence: TGTGCCAGCAGTTCACAGGGCACGCAGTATTTT. It is translated as CASSSQGTQYF.

The V call is TRBV7-8, the J call TRBJ1-1; D remains ambiguous. Germline-derived CDR1 and CDR2 are SGHVS and FQNEAQ. CDR3 length equals 12 residues. With 0 bases removed from V and 9 bases from J, the gap between germline ends came to 8 bases. This CDR3 is CASSLAGYQAFF. The CDR3 DNA follows: TGTGCCAGCAGCTTAGCCGGGTATCAAGCTTTCTTT.

The count of this clone is one. V usage is TRBV27 and J usage is TRBJ2-3, with a possible D match to TRBD1 (5 bases). The V gene lost 2 bases and the J gene lost 4 bases, with 13 bases spanning the gap. Germline V gene sequence: CDR1 MNHEY, CDR2 SMNVEV (reference sequence). This CDR3 has 15 amino acids. The CDR3 here is CASSLVRAFADTQYF. The CDR3 nucleotides are TGTGCCAGCAGTTTAGTCAGGGCATTTGCAGATACGCAGTATTTT.

V usage is TRBV5-6 and J usage is TRBJ2-5; the match to TRBD1 covers 9 bases. From germline, CDR1 is SGHDT and CDR2 YYEEEE. V was pared by 1 base and J by 14 bases, with 3 bases of the junction left unmatched. The CDR3 is 11 amino acids. CDR3 bases: TGTGCCAGCAGCTTGCGGGACAGGGTATACTTC. The encoded protein is CASSLRDRVYF.

About this clone itself: The junction departs from germline at one end; a sequencing error may be responsible. In DNA, the CDR3 is TGTGCCAGCAGCGACCCGGGGGAGATCTTACGCTTC. Encoded protein: CASSDPGEILRF. The J gene is TRBJ2-7, the V gene TRBV6-1, with D tentatively TRBD2 (6 bases). The germline V gene encodes CDR1 MNHNS and CDR2 SASEGT. The CDR3 totals 12 residues.

The J gene is TRBJ2-1, the V gene TRBV11-3; 10 positions agree with TRBD2. The germline V gene has CDR1 SGHNT and CDR2 YENEEA. This CDR3 has 18 residues. V shed 4 bases and J 8 bases; nucleotides not matched to a gene: 17. The CDR3 DNA sequence: TGTGCCAGCAGCTCCTGGTCGCTAGCGGGGGTTGATCCCCATGAGCAGTTCTTC. Protein product: CASSSWSLAGVDPHEQFF.

V is TRBV30 and J is TRBJ1-3, with D perhaps matching TRBD1 (5 bases). Germline values: CDR1 GTSNPN, CDR2 SVGIG (reference sequence). The V end was cut by 2 bases, the J end by 0 bases, with 11 bases between. This CDR3 contains 15 residues. In DNA, the CDR3 is TGTGCCTGGAGTCGGGACTCCAGCTCTGGAAACACCATATATTTT. Its translation is CAWSRDSSSGNTIYF.

The gene calls are TRBV11-3 and TRBJ2-6; tentative D call: TRBD2 (7 bases). V was pared by 5 bases and J by 0 bases, with 17 bases between. This CDR3 is 18 amino acids long. Germline V gives CDR1 SGHNT, CDR2 YENEEA. This CDR3 reads CASSPWGGRDSGANVLTF. For the CDR3, the DNA is TGTGCCAGCAGCCCCTGGGGGGGGCGGGACTCTGGGGCCAACGTCCTGACTTTC. The whole variable domain, filled in from reference TRBV11-3 and TRBJ2-6, reads EAGVVQSPRYKIIEKKQPVAFWCNPISGHNTLYWYLQNLGQGPELLIRYENEEAVDDSQLPKDRFSAERLKGVDSTLKIQPAELGDSAVYLCASSPWGGRDSGANVLTFGAGSRLTVL.

In nucleotides, the CDR3 is TGTGCCAGCAGTGTAATTCCCGGGGAGCTGTTTTTT. Amino acids: CASSVIPGELFF. The chain links TRBV2 to TRBJ2-2; D is uncertain. Looked up from germline, CDR1 is SNHLY and CDR2 is FYNNEI. Trimming shortened V by 4 bases and J by 6 bases, and 6 bases separated the two germline ends. The CDR3 has 12 residues.

The J gene is TRBJ2-7, the V gene TRBV5-4, with 11 nucleotides matching TRBD2. The germline V gene encodes CDR1 SGHNT and CDR2 YYREEE (reference sequence). Trimming removed 4 bases from V and 3 bases from J; junction bases left unmatched: 6. The length of the CDR3 is 15 residues. In nucleotides, the CDR3 is TGTGCCAGCAGCGTCGGGACTAGCGGACTCTACGAGCAGTACTTC. As protein: CASSVGTSGLYEQYF.